This T cell receptor beta chain is from a study of blood T cell repertoires in COVID-19. As for the study in general: PBMCs, B-cell-depleted T cells, or T cells were the source of the cDNA or gDNA that made up the material.

Clones were read by immunoSEQ multiplex PCR, and TCRdb kept only the in-frame ones, dropping some. The data contain about 220,000 clones, roughly 88% of them singletons. The V gene's germline CDR1 is MNHEY and CDR2 SMNVEV (reference sequence). Losses at the gene ends were 6 bases for V and 5 bases for J; bases not matched to a gene: 13. CDR3 length equals 17 residues. Those who participated ranged in age from roughly 18 to 100 years and resided in 20 to 25 US areas. Cohorts were based on clinical histories the participants reported. Source material: PBMCs or T cells enriched from blood (not recorded which). The rearrangement links TRBV27 to TRBJ2-2, with 9 bases that match TRBD2. The receptor comes from a woman aged 40 to 50 with acute COVID-19. The CDR3 protein is CASSLYETSGFTGELFF. The CDR3 nucleotides are TGTGCCAGCAGCCTGTATGAAACTAGCGGGTTTACCGGGGAGCTGTTTTTT.